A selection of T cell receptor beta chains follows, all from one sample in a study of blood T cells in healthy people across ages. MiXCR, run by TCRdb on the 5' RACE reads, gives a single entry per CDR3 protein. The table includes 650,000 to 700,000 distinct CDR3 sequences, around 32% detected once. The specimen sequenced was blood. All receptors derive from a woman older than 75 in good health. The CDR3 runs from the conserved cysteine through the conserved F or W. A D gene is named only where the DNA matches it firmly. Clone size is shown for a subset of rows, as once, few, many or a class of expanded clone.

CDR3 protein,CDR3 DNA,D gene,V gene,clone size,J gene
CASSEWGGNLEAFF,TGTGCCAGCAGTGAATGGGGTGGTAACCTGGAAGCTTTCTTT,.,TRBV6-1,few,TRBJ1-1
CAIRDGGGGETQYF,TGTGCCATCCGAGACGGGGGGGGCGGCGAGACCCAGTACTTC,TRBD2,TRBV10-3,many,TRBJ2-5
CASSPNRGTDTQYF,TGTGCCAGCTCACCAAACAGGGGAACAGATACGCAGTATTTT,TRBD1,TRBV18,.,TRBJ2-3
CASSVVATGELFF,TGTGCCAGCAGCGTAGTTGCCACCGGGGAGCTGTTTTTT,.,TRBV9,many,TRBJ2-2
CASSAGLAATTDTQYF,TGCGCCAGCAGCGCAGGACTAGCAGCTACCACAGATACGCAGTATTTT,TRBD2,TRBV5-1,.,TRBJ2-3
CASSRRGDRVPTYEQYF,TGTGCCAGCAGCCGAAGGGGGGACAGGGTCCCGACCTACGAGCAGTACTTC,TRBD1,TRBV5-5,many,TRBJ2-7
CSANTGGQGTEAFF,TGCAGTGCTAATACAGGGGGCCAAGGCACTGAAGCTTTCTTT,TRBD1,TRBV20-1,few,TRBJ1-1
CASTGDRVTDTQYF,TGTGCCAGCACTGGCGACAGGGTCACAGATACGCAGTATTTT,TRBD1,TRBV6-1,.,TRBJ2-3
CASERDFNTEAFF,TGTGCCAGCGAGAGGGACTTCAACACTGAAGCTTTCTTT,.,TRBV2,.,TRBJ1-1
CASSFDRLYEQYF,TGTGCCAGCAGCTTCGACAGGCTCTACGAGCAGTACTTC,.,TRBV5-4,.,TRBJ2-7
CSARDRDRDQPQHF,TGCAGTGCTAGAGACCGGGACAGGGATCAGCCCCAGCATTTT,TRBD1,TRBV20-1,few,TRBJ1-5
CASSELRQGAGEQYF,TGCGCCAGCAGCGAATTGCGACAGGGGGCTGGAGAGCAGTACTTC,TRBD1,TRBV5-1,.,TRBJ2-7
CASSQRTGGDTQYF,TGCGCCAGCAGCCAGAGGACAGGGGGTGATACGCAGTATTTT,TRBD1,TRBV4-3,.,TRBJ2-3
CASSLYRGGREAFF,TGTGCCAGCAGCTTGTACAGGGGAGGACGTGAAGCTTTCTTT,TRBD1,TRBV7-2,many,TRBJ1-1
CSFPMGQEYNEQFF,TGCAGTTTCCCCATGGGACAGGAATACAATGAGCAGTTCTTC,TRBD1,TRBV20-1,few,TRBJ2-1
CASSPRAPYNSPLHF,TGTGCCAGCAGTCCCCGTGCGCCCTATAATTCACCCCTCCACTTT,.,TRBV27,many,TRBJ1-6
CAISDRTSGGKNTDTQYF,TGTGCCATCAGTGATCGGACTAGCGGGGGGAAGAACACAGATACGCAGTATTTT,TRBD2,TRBV10-3,many,TRBJ2-3
CASRPSGNPTDTQYF,TGTGCCAGCAGACCTTCCGGAAACCCCACAGATACGCAGTATTTT,.,TRBV6-6,many,TRBJ2-3
CAISPGQGGSYNSPLHF,TGTGCCATCAGCCCGGGACAGGGAGGCTCCTATAATTCACCCCTCCACTTT,TRBD1,TRBV10-3,many,TRBJ1-6
CAGGRTYNEQFF,TGTGCGGGGGGCCGGACCTACAATGAGCAGTTCTTC,.,TRBV6-1,many,TRBJ2-1
CASRDRASTDTQYF,TGTGCCAGCAGGGACAGGGCTAGCACAGATACGCAGTATTTT,TRBD1,TRBV6-1,many,TRBJ2-3
CASRTGTDLRKTQYF,TGTGCCAGTAGGACCGGGACAGACCTCCGAAAGACCCAGTACTTC,TRBD1,TRBV7-2,.,TRBJ2-5
CAGGYGQGGEQYF,TGTGCCGGCGGTTACGGGCAGGGTGGGGAGCAGTACTTC,.,TRBV6-6,once,TRBJ2-5
CSVEPYRGTEAFF,TGCAGCGTTGAACCCTACAGGGGCACTGAAGCTTTCTTT,TRBD1,TRBV29-1,.,TRBJ1-1
CASSRSTNQPQHF,TGTGCCAGCAGCCGCTCTACCAACCAGCCCCAGCATTTT,.,TRBV11-1,.,TRBJ1-5
CASSQDYPGSLSYTF,TGCGCCAGCAGCCAAGATTATCCAGGGTCTTTGAGCTACACCTTC,.,TRBV4-3,many,TRBJ1-2
CASSYLRAEAFF,TGTGCCAGCAGTTACTTGCGAGCTGAAGCTTTCTTT,.,TRBV6-6,many,TRBJ1-1
CASQRGGDYGYTF,TGTGCCAGCCAACGTGGGGGGGACTATGGCTACACCTTC,.,TRBV28,.,TRBJ1-2
CASSRWGGGSYEQYF,TGTGCCAGCAGCCGATGGGGGGGGGGATCCTACGAGCAGTACTTC,TRBD2,TRBV28,many,TRBJ2-7
CASGWTSATDTQYF,TGTGCCAGCGGCTGGACTAGCGCCACAGATACGCAGTATTTT,TRBD2,TRBV5-5,many,TRBJ2-3
CASSSLDMDEQYF,TGTGCCAGCAGCTCCCTAGACATGGACGAGCAGTACTTC,.,TRBV7-6,many,TRBJ2-7
CSAKRVDTEAFF,TGCAGTGCTAAACGGGTGGACACTGAAGCTTTCTTT,.,TRBV20-1,.,TRBJ1-1
CASSRTEIRYF,TGTGCCAGCAGTCGCACCGAAATTCGGTATTTT,.,TRBV6-2/TRBV6-3,many,TRBJ2-3